Below, 7 T cell receptor beta chains from the same sample are listed, as sequenced in a study of T cells in Graves' hyperthyroidism and ophthalmopathy. It was RNA transcripts that yielded the amplified TCR beta CDR3 regions. Initially, a first-round RT-PCR of the TCR CDR3 employed the HTBI primer set. TCRdb reanalysed the multiplex PCR reads using MiXCR and keeps one entry per CDR3 protein. In the table there are approximately 690,000 distinct CDR3 sequences, less than 25% of which are singletons. Sequencing was done on a sample of blood. These receptors were collected from a man aged 25-45 years with Graves' ophthalmopathy.

In its sample, this clonotype was seen a few times. V and J are TRBV6-1 and TRBJ2-7, with 15 positions matching TRBD2. The CDR3 is 16 residues long. Germline CDR1 MNHNS, CDR2 SASEGT. V lost 4 bases and J lost 2; bases outside the gene matches: 3. As DNA, the CDR3 is TGTGCCAGCAGTGGGGGACTAGCGGGAGGCCCCTACGAGCAGTACTTC. This translates into CASSGGLAGGPYEQYF.

The rearrangement links TRBV7-2 to TRBJ2-7; D call uncertain. Looked up from germline, CDR1 is SGHTA and CDR2 is FQGNSA. V dropped 1 base and J dropped 4 bases, with 11 bases sitting between them. The CDR3 spans 14 residues. Here the CDR3 DNA reads TGTGCCAGCAGCTTAGGGAAGGCCCCGTACGAGCAGTACTTC. It codes for CASSLGKAPYEQYF.

The chain is built from TRBV14 and TRBJ1-3; D remains unclear. V lost 1 base and J 1 base, leaving 5 bases between the germline ends. CDR3 length equals 14 residues. Per the germline V gene, CDR1 is SGHDN and CDR2 is FVKESK. The CDR3 bases are TGTGCCAGCAGCCAAGTGGGGTCTGGAAACACCATATATTTT. It is translated as CASSQVGSGNTIYF.

This clonotype has ten or more counts. CDR3 nucleotide sequence: TGTGCCAGCGGACAGGGAGCGCAAGAGACCCAGTACTTC. Amino acid sequence: CASGQGAQETQYF. This rearrangement joins TRBV11-2 to TRBJ2-5, with 8 bases fitting TRBD1. V was pared by 8 bases and J by 2 bases, with 4 bases of the junction left unmatched. The CDR3 consists of 13 residues. Germline V lookup: CDR1 SGHAT, CDR2 FQNNGV.

V and J are TRBV7-9 and TRBJ2-3; tentative D call: TRBD2 (5 bases). Germline V lookup: CDR1 SEHNR, CDR2 FQNEAQ (reference sequence). With 3 bases removed from V and 2 bases from J, the gap between germline ends came to 9 bases. CDR3 length: 14 residues. In DNA form, the CDR3 reads TGTGCCAGCAGCTTTTACGGGAACACAGATACGCAGTATTTT. Protein product: CASSFYGNTDTQYF.

This clonotype was observed a handful of times. The CDR3 reads CASRPDGLSGNTIYF. CDR3 nucleotide sequence: TGTGCCAGCAGACCTGACGGACTATCAGGAAACACCATATATTTT. The chain has TRBV12-3 or TRBV12-4 and TRBJ1-3; D ambiguous. The CDR3 totals 15 residues. The ends were cut back, 6 bases at V and 4 bases at J, with 16 bases in the middle.

In its sample, this clonotype was seen a few times. The J gene is TRBJ2-1, the V gene TRBV24-1; D possibly corresponds to TRBD2 (6 bases). Per germline, CDR1 KGHDR and CDR2 SFDVKD. The CDR3 totals 16 residues. V shed 7 bases and J shed 0 bases, with 15 bases lying between them. CDR3 in DNA: TGTGCCACCAGCGGAGGGCGGGCGAGCTCCTACAATGAGCAGTTCTTC. This sequence encodes CATSGGRASSYNEQFF.